This is a list of T cell receptor beta chains from one sample in a study of control samples from healthy donors and cancer patients. Method: immunoSEQ multiplex PCR; TCRdb's copy keeps in-frame clones and lacks some. This sample has about 120,000 clones; about 92% occur once, and the top ten carry just under 0.6%. The sequenced sample was PBMCs. The origin of the receptors is a man aged 80 or over with head and neck cancer. Both conserved end residues are part of each CDR3.

cdr3_aa j_call v_call
CAWRPGGAGNTIYF TRBJ1-3 TRBV30
CSAQDSNYGYTF TRBJ1-2 TRBV29-1
CASGQGDYGYTF TRBJ1-2 TRBV5-8
CSASQNRGTEAFF TRBJ1-1 TRBV20-1
CASSGGLADNEQFF TRBJ2-1 TRBV9
CASSLGFSGEKLFF TRBJ1-4 TRBV2
CATSRGRDTDTQYF TRBJ2-3 TRBV15
CASSLEGGQEKLFF TRBJ1-4 TRBV5-1
CASSYSRGGRNEQFF TRBJ2-1 TRBV6-5
CASSASDPRVDIQYF TRBJ2-4 TRBV19
CASSIPGGNQPQHF TRBJ1-5 TRBV19
CASSLGRSGELFF TRBJ2-2 TRBV11-2
CASSFLGLVLETQYF TRBJ2-5 TRBV5-1
CASSTQGRGGDSPLHF TRBJ1-6 TRBV9
CASSLLTAYGYTF TRBJ1-2 TRBV7-9
CASSPGLAVTDTQYF TRBJ2-3 TRBV11-2
CASSLGVGLNTEAFF TRBJ1-1 TRBV5-1
CAISAVTENTEAFF TRBJ1-1 TRBV10-3
CASSLYQTGEDEQYF TRBJ2-7 TRBV18
CASSRPSRREGSEQFF TRBJ2-1 TRBV18
CASSPGTGYEQYF TRBJ2-7 TRBV18
CASSIDRQTDGYTF TRBJ1-2 TRBV19
CASSLQGASNYGYTF TRBJ1-2 TRBV6-2/TRBV6-3
CASSLSVAGSTDTQYF TRBJ2-3 TRBV27
CASSQVLSSIETQYF TRBJ2-5 TRBV4-1
CASSQGIGLEQYF TRBJ2-7 TRBV3-1/TRBV3-2
CASIQPVSNTIYF TRBJ1-3 TRBV6-5
CATRVSLKGPQHF TRBJ1-5 TRBV19
CASMATGRDTEAFF TRBJ1-1 TRBV9
CASLTGGDEAFF TRBJ1-1 TRBV18
CASTWSLHF TRBJ1-6 TRBV7-9
CASSLETGAGANYGYTF TRBJ1-2 TRBV7-9
CASSRGRENQPQHF TRBJ1-5 TRBV7-9
CASSPRTSGGASSYNEQFF TRBJ2-1 TRBV7-8
CASSPGTAPYEQYF TRBJ2-7 TRBV19
CATCRAPREQFF TRBJ2-1 TRBV24-1
CASSEGQRSVYGYTF TRBJ1-2 TRBV6-1
CASSFTGANEKLFF TRBJ1-4 TRBV3-1/TRBV3-2
CASSQTSGSWETQYF TRBJ2-5 TRBV5-1
CASSPLRMGQGAQGETQYF TRBJ2-5 TRBV18
CASSQDWRSRETQYF TRBJ2-5 TRBV3-1/TRBV3-2
CASSSGTGGNQPQHF TRBJ1-5 TRBV19
CASSPASEETQYF TRBJ2-5 TRBV12-3/TRBV12-4
CASSLNPGPQHF TRBJ1-5 TRBV12-3/TRBV12-4
CASSQLGLAGVYEQYF TRBJ2-7 TRBV14
CASSVGGRTGNEKLFF TRBJ1-4 TRBV9
CASSPGASLFPPYEQYF TRBJ2-7 TRBV9
CASSFRGGEQYF TRBJ2-7 TRBV11-3